The 11 T cell receptor beta chains reported below all come from one sample, sequenced in a study of T cells after yellow fever vaccination. TCRdb ran MiXCR on the 5' RACE reads and lists one entry per CDR3 protein. The table lists around 610,000 distinct CDR3 sequences, about 13% of them singletons, with 11% to 15% in the top ten. The starting material was PBMCs, obtained on the day of the yellow fever booster vaccination. These TCRs come from a man aged 25 to 40 who received the YFV17D yellow fever vaccine.

This clonotype was detected only a few times. This chain uses TRBV6-5 with TRBJ2-7; D remains unclear. Germline values: CDR1 MNHEY, CDR2 SVGAGI. The CDR3 sequence is 14 residues long. Trimming took 4 bases from V and 2 from J, leaving 12 bases between them. The CDR3 protein is CASSSREETYEQYF. In DNA, the CDR3 is TGTGCCAGCAGTTCAAGAGAGGAAACCTACGAGCAGTACTTC.

The chain recombines TRBV11-2 with TRBJ2-2; 11 nucleotides agree with TRBD2. Germline CDR1 and CDR2: SGHAT and FQNNGV. The CDR3 loop spans 14 amino acids. With 6 bases clipped from V and 17 bases from J, the junction kept 14 bases outside the gene matches. The CDR3 DNA sequence: TGTGCCAGCAGGATGACTAGCGGGGTGACTCCTGGCTTTTTT. It is translated as CASRMTSGVTPGFF. The complete variable domain, with remaining parts taken from reference TRBV11-2 and TRBJ2-2, reads EAGVAQSPRYKIIEKRQSVAFWCNPISGHATLYWYQQILGQGPKLLIQFQNNGVVDDSQLPKDRFSAERLKGVDSTLKIQPAKLEDSAVYLCASRMTSGVTPGFFGEGSRLTVL.

The CDR3 coding sequence is TGCAGTGCCGGGGCCGTCATGGATACGCAGTATTTT. Protein: CSAGAVMDTQYF. This rearrangement joins TRBV20-1 to TRBJ2-3; D is perhaps TRBD1 or TRBD2 (5 bases each). V was shortened by 6 bases and J by 6 bases, with 13 bases between the two germline ends. Per the germline V gene, CDR1 is DFQATT and CDR2 is SNEGSKA (reference sequence). This CDR3 is built from 12 residues.

The chain employs TRBV10-3 and TRBJ2-2; D might be TRBD1 or TRBD2, each matching 6 bases. The germline gives CDR1 ENHRY, CDR2 SYGVKD. The CDR3 extends over 17 amino acids. V was trimmed by 6 bases and J by 2 bases, leaving 19 bases between them. The CDR3 DNA follows: TGTGCCATCAGGGATTTGACTAGGGGGACCAACACCGGGGAGCTGTTTTTT. It encodes CAIRDLTRGTNTGELFF.

This clonotype was recorded a few times. V is TRBV12-3 or TRBV12-4 and J is TRBJ1-2; 7 bases map to TRBD1. The ends lost 6 bases at V and 5 bases at J; junction bases unmatched: 6. The CDR3 spans 13 residues. CDR3 coding DNA: TGTGCCAGCAGCGAGGGGGCCGAATATGGCTACACCTTC. This encodes CASSEGAEYGYTF.

This clonotype was detected a few times. The V gene is TRBV7-9, the J gene TRBJ2-2, with no clear D. The CDR3 is 13 amino acids. V dropped 5 bases and J dropped 6 bases, with 10 bases sitting between them. Germline values: CDR1 SEHNR, CDR2 FQNEAQ (reference sequence). The CDR3 region is CASSPTWSGELFF. Here the CDR3 DNA reads TGTGCCAGCAGCCCTACTTGGTCCGGGGAGCTGTTTTTT.

The chain has TRBV13 and TRBJ1-1, with 8 bases aligning to TRBD1. Unmatched junction bases numbered 9, after V lost 4 bases and J lost 8 bases. The CDR3 is 14 amino acids. Germline V gene lookup returns CDR1 PRHDT and CDR2 FYEKMQ (reference sequence). The CDR3 is CASSSGQGIIEAFF. In DNA, the CDR3 is TGTGCCAGCAGCTCAGGACAGGGAATAATCGAAGCTTTCTTT.

The gene calls are TRBV7-2 and TRBJ1-2; the match to TRBD1 covers 8 bases. The CDR3 is made up of 15 amino acids. V shed 4 bases, J shed 2 bases, and the junction held 6 bases outside the gene matches. Germline assignment: CDR1 SGHTA and CDR2 FQGNSA. CDR3 residues: CASSYRTGTNYGYTF. The CDR3 nucleotides read TGTGCCAGCAGCTATAGGACAGGGACGAACTATGGCTACACCTTC.

The J gene is TRBJ2-7, the V gene TRBV5-1; D unclear. The length of the CDR3 is 14 residues. Germline V gene data show CDR1 as SGHRS and CDR2 as YFSETQ. The ends were cut back, 0 bases at V and 0 bases at J, with 7 bases in the middle. The CDR3 DNA is TGCGCCAGCAGCTTGGCACTACGCTCCTACGAGCAGTACTTC. Protein sequence: CASSLALRSYEQYF.

The sample holds a few counts of this clonotype. The chain combines TRBV4-3 with TRBJ2-1; 9 bases line up with TRBD2. Germline CDR1 LGHNA, CDR2 YSLEER. This CDR3 contains 16 residues. V lost 3 bases, J lost 5 bases, and 8 bases stayed unmatched. The CDR3 DNA is TGCGCCAGCAGCCACCTTCAGCGGGAGGCACACAATGAGCAGTTCTTC. Its translation: CASSHLQREAHNEQFF.

This clonotype was found a few times. The rearrangement uses TRBV6-1 and TRBJ1-5; 12 bases match TRBD1. CDR1 is MNHNS, CDR2 SASEGT, per germline. V lost 5 bases, J lost 3 bases, and 8 bases stayed unmatched. The CDR3 is 17 residues long. In DNA, the CDR3 is TGTGCCAGCAGTCGAACCGGGACAGGGGGCTTCAATCAGCCCCAGCATTTT. It codes for CASSRTGTGGFNQPQHF.